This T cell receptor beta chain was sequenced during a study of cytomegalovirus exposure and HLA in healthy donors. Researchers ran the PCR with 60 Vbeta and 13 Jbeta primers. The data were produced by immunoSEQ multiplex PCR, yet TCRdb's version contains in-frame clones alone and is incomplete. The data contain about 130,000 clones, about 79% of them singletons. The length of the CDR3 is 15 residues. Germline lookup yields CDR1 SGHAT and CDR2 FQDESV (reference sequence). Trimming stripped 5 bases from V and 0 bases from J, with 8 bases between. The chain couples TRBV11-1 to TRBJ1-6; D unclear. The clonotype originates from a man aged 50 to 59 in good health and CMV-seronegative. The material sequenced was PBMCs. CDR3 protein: CASSPQASYNSPLHF. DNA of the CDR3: TGTGCCAGCAGCCCCCAGGCCTCCTATAATTCACCCCTCCACTTT.